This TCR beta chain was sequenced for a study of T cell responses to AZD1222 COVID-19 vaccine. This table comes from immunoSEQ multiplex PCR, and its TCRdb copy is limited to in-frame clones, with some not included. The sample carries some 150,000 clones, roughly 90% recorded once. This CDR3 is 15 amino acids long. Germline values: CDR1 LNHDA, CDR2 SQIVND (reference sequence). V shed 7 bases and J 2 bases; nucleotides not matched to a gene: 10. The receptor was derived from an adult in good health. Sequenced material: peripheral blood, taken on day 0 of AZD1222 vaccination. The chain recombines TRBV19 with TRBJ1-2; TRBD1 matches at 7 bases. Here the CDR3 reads CASTPGGQLNYGYTF. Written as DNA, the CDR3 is TGTGCCAGTACCCCCGGGGGACAGCTAAACTATGGCTACACCTTC.